This T cell receptor beta chain emerged from a study of blood T cell repertoires in COVID-19. For the study at large: Whether acute or convalescent, the COVID-19 samples came from the United States, Italy and Spain. PBMCs, B-cell-depleted T cells, or T cells provided the cDNA or gDNA that made up the material.

Authors' data handling: Counts of nucleated cells, estimated from reference gene primer amplification, were obtained. TCRdb's table, derived via immunoSEQ multiplex PCR, lists solely in-frame clones and lacks some. V and J calls and clone size come straight from that table; D and trimming were deduced from the DNA. The sample includes roughly 120,000 clones, 84% of them seen just once. The germline CDR1 and CDR2 sequences are SGHNT and YENEEA. This CDR3 region has 13 residues. Trimming took off 9 bases at V and 6 bases at J, with 17 bases between the two ends. The sample was peripheral blood. The rearrangement joins TRBV11-3 to TRBJ1-1, with D perhaps matching TRBD1 (6 bases). This receptor was obtained from a woman aged 55-75 years with acute or convalescent COVID-19. The CDR3 nucleotides are TGTGCCAGTTCTACAGGGCGAAACGCTGAAGCTTTCTTT. It codes for CASSTGRNAEAFF.